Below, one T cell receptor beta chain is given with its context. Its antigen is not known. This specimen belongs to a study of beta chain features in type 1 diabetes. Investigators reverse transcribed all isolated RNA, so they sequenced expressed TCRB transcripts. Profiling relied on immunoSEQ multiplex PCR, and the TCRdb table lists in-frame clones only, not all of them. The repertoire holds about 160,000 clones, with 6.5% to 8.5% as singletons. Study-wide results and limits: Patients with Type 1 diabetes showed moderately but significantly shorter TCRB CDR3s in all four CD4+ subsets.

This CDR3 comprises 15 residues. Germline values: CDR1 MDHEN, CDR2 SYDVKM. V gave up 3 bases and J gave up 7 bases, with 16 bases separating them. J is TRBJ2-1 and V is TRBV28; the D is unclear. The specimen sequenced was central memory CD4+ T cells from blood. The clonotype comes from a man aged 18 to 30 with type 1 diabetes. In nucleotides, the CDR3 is TGTGCCAGCAGTTTGTACCGGCAGGAAAGAAATGAGCAGTTCTTC. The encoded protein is CASSLYRQERNEQFF.